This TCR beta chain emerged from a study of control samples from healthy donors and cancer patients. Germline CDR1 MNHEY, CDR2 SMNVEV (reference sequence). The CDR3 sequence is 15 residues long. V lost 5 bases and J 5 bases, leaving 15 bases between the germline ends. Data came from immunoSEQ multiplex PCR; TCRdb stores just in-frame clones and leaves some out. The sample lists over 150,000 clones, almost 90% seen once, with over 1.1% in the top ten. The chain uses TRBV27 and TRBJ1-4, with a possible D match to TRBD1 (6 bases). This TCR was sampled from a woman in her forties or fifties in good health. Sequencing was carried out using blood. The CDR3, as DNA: TGTGCCAGCAGTCCCTTCGGACAGAGAAATGAAAAACTGTTTTTT. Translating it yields CASSPFGQRNEKLFF. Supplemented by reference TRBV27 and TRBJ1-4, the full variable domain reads EAQVTQNPRYLITVTGKKLTVTCSQNMNHEYMSWYRQDPGLGLRQIYYSMNVEVTDKGDVPEGYKVSRKEKRNFPLILESPSPNQTSLYFCASSPFGQRNEKLFFGSGTQLSVL.